This TCR beta chain was recorded in a study of blood T cell repertoires in COVID-19. Background on the study: Collection of acute and convalescent COVID-19 samples took place in the United States, Italy and Spain. In each case, the material was cDNA or gDNA derived from T cells, B-cell-depleted T cells, or PBMCs.

CDR1 is SGHTA, CDR2 FQGTGA, per germline. The length of the CDR3 is 18 residues. Unmatched junction bases numbered 3, after V lost 0 bases and J lost 0 bases. As processed by the authors: Using reference gene primer amplification, nucleated cell counts were estimated. Data came from immunoSEQ multiplex PCR; TCRdb stores just in-frame clones and leaves some out. The V and J calls and the clone size are those of that table, but D and trimming were determined from the DNA. Here the sample spans a few hundred thousand clones, 85% being singletons. The TCR was taken from a young woman with acute or convalescent COVID-19. This chain connects TRBV7-3 to TRBJ2-6; 9 positions match TRBD1. The source material was peripheral blood. CDR3 region: CASSLTGQGSSGANVLTF. In DNA form, the CDR3 reads TGTGCCAGCAGCTTAACGGGACAGGGTAGCTCTGGGGCCAACGTCCTGACTTTC. Filled out from reference TRBV7-3 and TRBJ2-6, the complete variable domain reads GAGVSQTPSNKVTEKGKYVELRCDPISGHTALYWYRQSLGQGPEFLIYFQGTGAADDSGLPNDRFFAVRPEGSVSTLKIQRTERGDSAVYLCASSLTGQGSSGANVLTFGAGSRLTVL.